Listed below are T cell receptor beta chains from one sample, sequenced in a study of regulatory T cells in long-lasting Graves disease. TCRdb reprocessed the multiplex PCR reads with MiXCR, giving one entry per CDR3 protein. Of roughly 560,000 distinct CDR3 sequences listed, around 12% are singletons. This sample also appeared in a second study, on T cells in Graves' hyperthyroidism and ophthalmopathy.

Source: peripheral blood mononuclear cells (PBMCs), taken at new diagnosis, from a patient treated with antithyroid drugs. All receptors derive from a woman aged 30 to 39 with Graves disease. Both conserved end residues are part of each CDR3. The order of the fields is CDR3 protein, CDR3 DNA, clone size, V gene, D gene, J gene. D genes are given only for firm matches. Clone size, where shown, is once, few, many, or a class for clones that have expanded.

cdr3_aa: CATSDETGTGKETQYF; cdr3_nt: TGTGCCACCAGTGACGAAACCGGGACAGGGAAAGAGACCCAGTACTTC; clone_size: many; v_call: TRBV24-1; d_call: TRBD1; j_call: TRBJ2-5
cdr3_aa: CASRRTGDAETQYF; cdr3_nt: TGTGCCAGTAGGCGGACAGGGGATGCAGAGACCCAGTACTTC; clone_size: many; v_call: TRBV19; d_call: TRBD1; j_call: TRBJ2-5
cdr3_aa: CSARRRQASMNTEAFF; cdr3_nt: TGCAGTGCTAGAAGGCGACAGGCGTCAATGAACACTGAAGCTTTCTTT; clone_size: few; v_call: TRBV20-1; d_call: -; j_call: TRBJ1-1
cdr3_aa: CASSPQIGGTANTIYF; cdr3_nt: TGTGCCAGCAGCCCCCAGATCGGGGGGACGGCGAACACCATATATTTT; clone_size: many; v_call: TRBV6-1; d_call: -; j_call: TRBJ1-3
cdr3_aa: CASSPPALQREYTDTQYF; cdr3_nt: TGTGCCAGCAGTCCCCCCGCCCTTCAGCGGGAGTACACAGATACGCAGTATTTT; clone_size: many; v_call: TRBV12-3/TRBV12-4; d_call: TRBD2; j_call: TRBJ2-3
cdr3_aa: CASRWGVGEQYF; cdr3_nt: TGTGCCAGCAGGTGGGGGGTCGGAGAGCAGTACTTC; clone_size: many; v_call: TRBV2; d_call: -; j_call: TRBJ2-7
cdr3_aa: CASSILQGDEQFF; cdr3_nt: TGTGCCAGTAGTATCCTACAGGGCGATGAGCAGTTCTTC; clone_size: few; v_call: TRBV19; d_call: -; j_call: TRBJ2-1
cdr3_aa: CASSFVGGQPNTGELFF; cdr3_nt: TGTGCCAGCAGTTTCGTTGGTGGGCAGCCGAACACCGGGGAGCTGTTTTTT; clone_size: few; v_call: TRBV27; d_call: -; j_call: TRBJ2-2
cdr3_aa: CATSDFPGGNTDTQYF; cdr3_nt: TGTGCCACCAGTGATTTTCCAGGGGGGAACACAGATACGCAGTATTTT; clone_size: many; v_call: TRBV24-1; d_call: -; j_call: TRBJ2-3
cdr3_aa: CASSFRPSNTGELFF; cdr3_nt: TGTGCCAGCAGTTTTCGCCCCAGCAACACCGGGGAGCTGTTTTTT; clone_size: -; v_call: TRBV12-3/TRBV12-4; d_call: -; j_call: TRBJ2-2
cdr3_aa: CASEDRGRGEQYF; cdr3_nt: TGTGCCAGCGAGGACAGGGGAAGAGGAGAGCAGTACTTC; clone_size: few; v_call: TRBV6-1; d_call: TRBD1; j_call: TRBJ2-7
cdr3_aa: CASSEMGSGPNYEQYF; cdr3_nt: TGTGCCAGCAGTGAAATGGGAAGCGGCCCTAACTACGAGCAGTACTTC; clone_size: many; v_call: TRBV2; d_call: -; j_call: TRBJ2-7
cdr3_aa: CASGPGTAYEQYF; cdr3_nt: TGTGCCAGCGGTCCCGGGACAGCCTACGAGCAGTACTTC; clone_size: few; v_call: TRBV6-1; d_call: TRBD1; j_call: TRBJ2-7
cdr3_aa: CASSRQPYTGELFF; cdr3_nt: TGTGCCAGCTCTCGACAGCCCTACACCGGGGAGCTGTTTTTT; clone_size: many; v_call: TRBV28; d_call: -; j_call: TRBJ2-2
cdr3_aa: CASSPSPGQTCEQYF; cdr3_nt: TGTGCCAGCTCACCATCGCCGGGACAGACCTGCGAGCAGTACTTC; clone_size: -; v_call: TRBV18; d_call: TRBD1; j_call: TRBJ2-7
cdr3_aa: CAWSAHQVETQYF; cdr3_nt: TGTGCCTGGAGTGCCCACCAGGTAGAGACCCAGTACTTC; clone_size: many; v_call: TRBV30; d_call: -; j_call: TRBJ2-5
cdr3_aa: CASTHIRDTEAFF; cdr3_nt: TGTGCCAGTACCCATATCCGGGACACTGAAGCTTTCTTT; clone_size: many; v_call: TRBV19; d_call: -; j_call: TRBJ1-1
cdr3_aa: CSARDGGRATGELFF; cdr3_nt: TGCAGTGCTAGAGACGGCGGGAGAGCCACCGGGGAGCTGTTTTTT; clone_size: few; v_call: TRBV20-1; d_call: TRBD2; j_call: TRBJ2-2
cdr3_aa: CASSSFGDEQYF; cdr3_nt: TGTGCCAGCAGCTCATTCGGCGACGAGCAGTACTTC; clone_size: many; v_call: TRBV28; d_call: -; j_call: TRBJ2-7
cdr3_aa: CASKGSFGTEAFF; cdr3_nt: TGTGCCAGCAAGGGGTCTTTCGGGACTGAAGCTTTCTTT; clone_size: many; v_call: TRBV2; d_call: -; j_call: TRBJ1-1
cdr3_aa: CASSLGGLAGGGGETQYF; cdr3_nt: TGTGCCAGCAGCTTAGGAGGACTAGCGGGAGGAGGGGGGGAGACCCAGTACTTC; clone_size: many; v_call: TRBV7-2; d_call: TRBD2; j_call: TRBJ2-5
cdr3_aa: CSAPPAVRDRGYEQYF; cdr3_nt: TGCAGTGCCCCCCCCGCGGTTCGGGACAGGGGATACGAGCAGTACTTC; clone_size: few; v_call: TRBV20-1; d_call: TRBD1; j_call: TRBJ2-7
cdr3_aa: CASSLSNRGKIYEQYF; cdr3_nt: TGTGCCAGCAGTTTATCGAACAGGGGGAAAATCTACGAGCAGTACTTC; clone_size: many; v_call: TRBV27; d_call: TRBD1; j_call: TRBJ2-7
cdr3_aa: CASSVGIGGNQPQHF; cdr3_nt: TGTGCCAGCAGCGTAGGGATAGGGGGCAATCAGCCCCAGCATTTT; clone_size: many; v_call: TRBV9; d_call: -; j_call: TRBJ1-5
cdr3_aa: CASSRNTIYF; cdr3_nt: TGTGCCAGCTCGAGAAACACCATATATTTT; clone_size: few; v_call: TRBV19; d_call: -; j_call: TRBJ1-3
cdr3_aa: CASSLDGLGFNEKLFF; cdr3_nt: TGTGCCAGCAGCTTAGACGGGCTGGGGTTTAATGAAAAACTGTTTTTT; clone_size: many; v_call: TRBV27; d_call: -; j_call: TRBJ1-4
cdr3_aa: CATSDRNPSSGSMNEQFF; cdr3_nt: TGTGCCACCAGTGACCGTAACCCCTCTAGCGGGAGTATGAATGAGCAGTTCTTC; clone_size: -; v_call: TRBV24-1; d_call: TRBD2; j_call: TRBJ2-1
cdr3_aa: CASSPPRSRNEQFF; cdr3_nt: TGTGCCAGCTCACCACCGCGATCCAGAAATGAGCAGTTCTTC; clone_size: few; v_call: TRBV18; d_call: -; j_call: TRBJ2-1
cdr3_aa: CASSVWMTGELFF; cdr3_nt: TGTGCCAGCAGCGTCTGGATGACCGGGGAGCTGTTTTTT; clone_size: many; v_call: TRBV9; d_call: -; j_call: TRBJ2-2
cdr3_aa: CASSQADRTGNTIYF; cdr3_nt: TGCGCCAGCAGCCAAGCGGACAGAACTGGAAACACCATATATTTT; clone_size: many; v_call: TRBV4-1; d_call: -; j_call: TRBJ1-3
cdr3_aa: CASSVASVDNYGYTF; cdr3_nt: TGTGCCAGCAGCGTAGCTTCAGTAGATAACTATGGCTACACCTTC; clone_size: many; v_call: TRBV9; d_call: -; j_call: TRBJ1-2
cdr3_aa: CASSLETRGPAATGELFF; cdr3_nt: TGTGCCAGCAGTTTAGAAACCCGCGGACCAGCTGCCACCGGGGAGCTGTTTTTT; clone_size: many; v_call: TRBV12-3/TRBV12-4; d_call: -; j_call: TRBJ2-2
cdr3_aa: CASSPIGGQGNTEAFF; cdr3_nt: TGTGCCAGCAGTCCCATTGGGGGACAGGGGAACACTGAAGCTTTCTTT; clone_size: many; v_call: TRBV11-2; d_call: TRBD1; j_call: TRBJ1-1
cdr3_aa: CASSMGPGGNTIYF; cdr3_nt: TGTGCCAGTAGTATGGGTCCAGGGGGAAACACCATATATTTT; clone_size: many; v_call: TRBV19; d_call: -; j_call: TRBJ1-3
cdr3_aa: CASSIHRGGSTEAFF; cdr3_nt: TGTGCCAGCAGTATTCACAGGGGGGGTAGCACTGAAGCTTTCTTT; clone_size: many; v_call: TRBV2; d_call: TRBD1; j_call: TRBJ1-1
cdr3_aa: CASSRPGQSYNEQFF; cdr3_nt: TGTGCCAGCAGCCGCCCGGGACAGTCCTACAATGAGCAGTTCTTC; clone_size: many; v_call: TRBV11-3; d_call: TRBD1; j_call: TRBJ2-1
cdr3_aa: CSARGAGPTSYEQYF; cdr3_nt: TGCAGTGCTAGAGGGGCCGGACCTACTTCCTACGAGCAGTACTTC; clone_size: many; v_call: TRBV20-1; d_call: -; j_call: TRBJ2-7
cdr3_aa: CASSPPGDYNEQFF; cdr3_nt: TGTGCCAGCTCCCCTCCCGGGGACTACAATGAGCAGTTCTTC; clone_size: many; v_call: TRBV18; d_call: -; j_call: TRBJ2-1
cdr3_aa: CASSSGASGSTDTQYF; cdr3_nt: TGTGCCAGCAGCTCCGGGGCCTCCGGGAGCACAGATACGCAGTATTTT; clone_size: many; v_call: TRBV7-8; d_call: -; j_call: TRBJ2-3
cdr3_aa: CASSEGPHGWGTGELFF; cdr3_nt: TGTGCCAGCAGTGAAGGCCCTCATGGATGGGGCACCGGGGAGCTGTTTTTT; clone_size: many; v_call: TRBV6-1; d_call: -; j_call: TRBJ2-2